This is a list of T cell receptor beta chains from one sample in a study of regulatory T cells in long-lasting Graves disease. TCRdb reprocessed the multiplex PCR reads via MiXCR and lists one record per CDR3 protein. The sample consists of 400,000 to 500,000 distinct CDR3 sequences, roughly a fifth of them appearing once. The source was peripheral blood mononuclear cells (PBMCs), collected when the disease was refractory, from a patient treated with antithyroid drugs. Source of these receptors: a female donor with Graves disease. Both conserved end residues are part of each CDR3. A D gene is named only where the DNA matches it firmly. Size values are once, few and many counts, or a class for expanded clones, and some rows have none.

clone size | D gene | J gene | V gene | CDR3 protein | CDR3 DNA
NA | NA | TRBJ1-2 | TRBV7-9 | CASSPASPYGYTF | TGTGCCAGCAGCCCCGCGAGCCCCTATGGCTACACCTTC
NA | TRBD1 | TRBJ2-7 | TRBV29-1 | CSVDIVRTGAYEQYF | TGCAGCGTTGATATCGTGCGGACAGGGGCTTACGAGCAGTACTTC
NA | NA | TRBJ1-1 | TRBV7-6 | CASSPGGGYGVNTEAFF | TGTGCCAGCAGTCCGGGGGGGGGCTACGGGGTGAACACTGAAGCTTTCTTT
few | NA | TRBJ2-7 | TRBV12-3/TRBV12-4 | CASSLGRERQYF | TGTGCCAGCAGTTTAGGCCGAGAACGGCAGTACTTC
NA | TRBD1 | TRBJ2-7 | TRBV5-1 | CASSMYGTAIYEQYF | TGCGCCAGCAGCATGTACGGGACAGCGATCTACGAGCAGTACTTC
many | TRBD2 | TRBJ2-7 | TRBV6-1 | CASRGLAGGPHEQYF | TGTGCCAGCAGGGGTCTAGCGGGAGGGCCTCACGAGCAGTACTTC
few | NA | TRBJ1-1 | TRBV5-1 | CASRPPVNTEAFF | TGCGCCAGCAGGCCTCCCGTGAACACTGAAGCTTTCTTT
many | NA | TRBJ2-2 | TRBV6-2/TRBV6-3 | CASSYLGHKFANTGELFF | TGTGCCAGCAGTTATTTGGGACACAAATTTGCTAACACCGGGGAGCTGTTTTTT
many | NA | TRBJ1-4 | TRBV27 | CASSPSGGGEKLFF | TGTGCCAGCAGTCCCTCGGGGGGAGGAGAAAAACTGTTTTTT
few | NA | TRBJ1-6 | TRBV30 | CAWSVLQDQSPLHF | TGTGCCTGGAGTGTACTACAGGACCAATCTCCCCTCCACTTT
many | TRBD2 | TRBJ2-7 | TRBV28 | CASSFLQTSGYEQYF | TGTGCCAGCAGTTTCCTCCAGACTAGCGGGTACGAGCAGTACTTC
NA | TRBD1 | TRBJ1-2 | TRBV6-1 | CARSDTGGRYGYTF | TGTGCCCGCAGTGACACAGGGGGCCGGTATGGCTACACCTTC
NA | NA | TRBJ2-6 | TRBV19 | CASSIQQAGANVLTF | TGTGCCAGTAGTATACAACAAGCTGGGGCCAACGTCCTGACTTTC
NA | NA | TRBJ2-7 | TRBV10-3 | CAISEGVHEQYF | TGTGCCATCAGTGAGGGGGTCCACGAGCAGTACTTC
NA | NA | TRBJ2-7 | TRBV25-1 | CASSETYRSRQYF | TGTGCCAGCAGTGAAACGTACAGGTCAAGGCAGTACTTC
few | NA | TRBJ1-2 | TRBV19 | CASTQEGTGGYTF | TGTGCCAGTACCCAAGAGGGGACCGGTGGCTACACCTTC
many | TRBD1 | TRBJ2-7 | TRBV20-1 | CSAQQGSEQYF | TGCAGTGCTCAACAGGGGTCCGAGCAGTACTTC
many | NA | TRBJ2-2 | TRBV6-1 | CASSESLVGGELFF | TGTGCCAGCAGTGAATCGCTAGTGGGCGGGGAGCTGTTTTTT
few | NA | TRBJ1-6 | TRBV6-1 | CASTTTGMSPLHF | TGTGCCAGCACCACTACAGGGATGTCACCCCTCCACTTT
few | NA | TRBJ2-7 | TRBV6-5 | CASSYSVGQGGVEQYF | TGTGCCAGCAGTTACTCGGTAGGACAGGGAGGGGTCGAGCAGTACTTC
many | NA | TRBJ1-5 | TRBV28 | CASSLWSGNSNQPQHF | TGTGCCAGCAGTTTATGGTCGGGAAATAGCAATCAGCCCCAGCATTTT
NA | TRBD2 | TRBJ2-7 | TRBV20-1 | CSASPGTSGGASYEQYF | TGCAGTGCCTCACCGGGGACTAGCGGGGGGGCCTCCTACGAGCAGTACTTC
NA | NA | TRBJ2-3 | TRBV7-3 | CASSYRSGDTQYF | TGTGCCAGCAGCTATCGGAGCGGGGATACGCAGTATTTT
NA | TRBD2 | TRBJ2-2 | TRBV7-9 | CASSPRLAGDVGELFF | TGTGCCAGCAGCCCCAGACTAGCGGGAGACGTCGGGGAGCTGTTTTTT
once | TRBD2 | TRBJ2-5 | TRBV4-1 | CASSRTSGGVQETQYF | TGCGCCAGCAGCCGGACTAGCGGGGGGGTTCAAGAGACCCAGTACTTC
many | NA | TRBJ1-2 | TRBV24-1 | CATSDPGQGSYGYTF | TGTGCCACCAGTGATCCCGGCCAGGGTTCCTATGGCTACACCTTC
many | TRBD2 | TRBJ2-5 | TRBV6-2/TRBV6-3 | CASSLDFAAGGETQYF | TGTGCCAGCAGTTTAGATTTCGCAGCGGGAGGAGAGACCCAGTACTTC
many | NA | TRBJ1-1 | TRBV7-3 | CASSSPGDTEAFF | TGTGCCAGCAGTTCACCTGGGGACACTGAAGCTTTCTTT